This T cell receptor (beta chain) was recovered during a study of T cell repertoires in cytomegalovirus infection. For the study at large: Signatures in public TCR beta sequences pointed to both CMV infection and matching HLA type.

V lost 3 bases, J lost 7 bases, and 10 bases lay in between. This CDR3 contains 12 residues. TCRdb processed the reads anew with MiXCR; each CDR3 protein has one entry. The table shows 110,000 to 150,000 distinct CDR3 sequences, with 6.5% occurring only once. This clonotype showed up many times. The antigen is unknown. Overall study results and limits: The ex vivo response was dominated by HLA-C-restricted CMV-specific TCR beta clonotypes. Totalled public TCR beta family frequency picked out people who carried CMV plus the relevant HLA.

This TCR was recovered from a human donor in good health (CMV status not recorded). Some clones in this sample may be carry-over from other donors' samples. What was sequenced was PBMCs. The V call is TRBV12-3 or TRBV12-4, the J call TRBJ2-7; D gene unclear. Written as DNA, the CDR3 is TGTGCCAGCAGTTTTCCGGGTCGAGAGCAGTACTTC. Amino acid sequence: CASSFPGREQYF.